This T cell receptor (beta chain) derives from a study of T cell repertoires in cytomegalovirus infection. Whole-study context: TCR beta signatures that were public indicated CMV infection and matching HLA type.

TCRdb re-derived calls from the reads in MiXCR, one entry per CDR3 protein. Here the sample spans hundreds of thousands of distinct CDR3 sequences, less than 25% being singletons. The V and J ends lost 4 bases and 6 bases respectively, with 12 bases between them. Germline CDR1 is MGHRA and CDR2 is YSYEKL. CDR3 size: 14 residues. With respect to this clonotype: Its antigen is not known.

Study-level points and caveats: Dominating the ex vivo response were TCR beta clonotypes that were CMV-specific and HLA-C-restricted. The cumulative frequency of public TCR beta families identified carriers of CMV plus the relevant HLA.

Sequenced sample: CD8+ T cells from PBMCs. This chain links TRBV4-1 with TRBJ2-2; TRBD1 might be the D (5 bases). The receptor comes from a human donor in good health (CMV status not recorded). Some clones in this sample may be carry-over from other donors' samples. The CDR3 protein is CASSPRGASGELFF. In DNA form, the CDR3 reads TGCGCCAGCAGCCCACGTGGGGCCTCCGGGGAGCTGTTTTTT.